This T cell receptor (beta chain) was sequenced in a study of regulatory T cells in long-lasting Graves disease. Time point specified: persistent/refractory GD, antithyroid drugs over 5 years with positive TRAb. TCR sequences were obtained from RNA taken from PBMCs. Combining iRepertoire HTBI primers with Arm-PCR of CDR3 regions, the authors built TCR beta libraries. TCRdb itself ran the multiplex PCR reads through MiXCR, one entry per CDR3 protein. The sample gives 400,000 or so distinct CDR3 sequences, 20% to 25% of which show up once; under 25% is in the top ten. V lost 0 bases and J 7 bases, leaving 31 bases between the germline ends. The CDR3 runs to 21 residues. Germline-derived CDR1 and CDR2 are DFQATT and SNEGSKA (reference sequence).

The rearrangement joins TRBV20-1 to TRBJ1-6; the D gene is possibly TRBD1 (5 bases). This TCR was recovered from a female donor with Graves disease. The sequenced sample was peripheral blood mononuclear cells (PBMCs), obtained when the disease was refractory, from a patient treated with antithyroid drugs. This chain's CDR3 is CSARDLLWDRGEFLSNSPLHF. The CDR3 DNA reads TGCAGTGCTAGAGATCTTCTTTGGGACCGAGGGGAATTTTTATCAAATTCACCCCTCCACTTT.